Listed here are 21 T cell receptor beta chains from one sample, sequenced in a study of T cell changes during pregnancy in multiple sclerosis. Sequenced by immunoSEQ multiplex PCR; TCRdb stores in-frame clones only, minus some. This sample carries about 29,000 clones, around 90% of them seen once, and the ten largest clones take around 5.4%. Sequenced here: CD8+ T cells from peripheral blood mononuclear cells, sampled before pregnancy. The receptors here all came from a female donor with multiple sclerosis, enrolled in a pregnancy study.

The rearrangement joins TRBV19 to TRBJ2-2, with D perhaps matching TRBD2 (7 bases). The CDR3 is made up of 14 amino acids. Germline lookup yields CDR1 LNHDA and CDR2 SQIVND (reference sequence). The V gene lost 7 bases and the J gene lost 5 bases, with 14 bases spanning the gap. CDR3 sequence (DNA): TGTGCCAGTAAGGGGGGGGAATGGACCGGGGAGCTGTTTTTT. Residues: CASKGGEWTGELFF.

This chain connects TRBV19 to TRBJ2-6, with TRBD1 as a possible D gene (5 bases). This CDR3 has 18 residues. Germline-derived CDR1 and CDR2 are LNHDA and SQIVND (reference sequence). Between the trimmed V and J ends, which lost 5 bases and 0 bases, there was a span of 17 bases. This CDR3 is CASSVQATLFSGANVLTF. The CDR3 region has the DNA TGTGCCAGTAGTGTACAGGCGACCCTCTTCTCTGGGGCCAACGTCCTGACTTTC.

The chain links TRBV9 to TRBJ2-1; a weak D match, TRBD2 (5 bases). The CDR3 is 16 residues long. The germline gives CDR1 SGDLS, CDR2 YYNGEE. Trimming cost V 4 bases and J 4 bases, with 18 bases left between them. The CDR3 DNA is TGTGCCAGCAGCCCCCGAGATGGCGGGTTTTACAATGAGCAGTTCTTC. Amino acids: CASSPRDGGFYNEQFF.

This chain joins TRBV9 and TRBJ2-3, with D unresolved. The CDR3 loop spans 12 amino acids. Trimming removed 1 base at V and 6 bases at J, with 6 bases between. CDR1 and CDR2 (germline): SGDLS, YYNGEE. The CDR3 here is CASSVFQDTQYF. CDR3 DNA: TGTGCCAGCAGCGTATTTCAGGATACGCAGTATTTT.

The gene calls are TRBV7-9 and TRBJ1-3; no clear D. V lost 1 base and J 4 bases, leaving 8 bases between the germline ends. From germline, CDR1 is SEHNR and CDR2 FQNEAQ (reference sequence). The CDR3 has 14 residues. The CDR3 coding sequence is TGTGCCAGCAGCTTAGGTGGCAGGGGAAACACCATATATTTT. Protein product: CASSLGGRGNTIYF.

The chain is built from TRBV9 and TRBJ2-7; 11 nucleotides agree with TRBD2. Germline CDR1 and CDR2: SGDLS and YYNGEE. The CDR3 is 14 amino acids. The ends lost 3 bases at V and 5 bases at J; junction bases unmatched: 4. CDR3 sequence (DNA): TGTGCCAGCAGCGGACTAGCGGGACACAACGAGCAGTACTTC. Translation gives CASSGLAGHNEQYF.

The V and J genes are TRBV10-2 and TRBJ1-1, with D perhaps TRBD1 (6 bases). CDR3 length: 13 amino acids. Trimming pared 4 bases from V and 1 base from J, leaving 7 bases between. CDR1 is WSHSY, CDR2 SAAADI, per germline. This CDR3 is CASSGTENTEAFF. The CDR3 DNA sequence: TGCGCCAGCAGTGGGACAGAGAACACTGAAGCTTTCTTT.

The V call is TRBV19, the J call TRBJ2-1; D possibly corresponds to TRBD1 (6 bases). V lost 5 bases, J lost 3 bases, and 17 bases lay in between. The CDR3 has 16 residues. Germline assignment: CDR1 LNHDA and CDR2 SQIVND (reference sequence). The CDR3 reads CASSLQGSGFYNEQFF. The CDR3 DNA is TGTGCCAGTAGTTTACAGGGCTCTGGATTCTACAATGAGCAGTTCTTC.

The chain combines TRBV7-3 with TRBJ1-1, with D uncertain. Per the germline V gene, CDR1 is SGHTA and CDR2 is FQGTGA. Trimming left V 2 bases short and J 1 base short, with 8 bases between. This CDR3 has 14 amino acids. CDR3 nucleotides: TGTGCCAGCAGCTTATATGGAGGGAACACTGAAGCTTTCTTT. It yields the protein CASSLYGGNTEAFF.

The sample holds one count of this clone. The V and J genes are TRBV28 and TRBJ1-5; no firm D call. Trimming stripped 3 bases from V and 3 bases from J, with 3 bases between. Germline V lookup: CDR1 MDHEN, CDR2 SYDVKM. The length of the CDR3 is 12 residues. The CDR3 DNA reads TGTGCCAGCAGTTTCTTCAATCAGCCCCAGCATTTT. It translates to CASSFFNQPQHF.

The V and J genes are TRBV4-3 and TRBJ1-2; 7 bases line up with TRBD1. Germline CDR1 LGHNA, CDR2 YSLEER. The trim removed 0 bases at V and 11 bases at J, leaving 9 bases unmatched. There are 14 residues in the CDR3. Written as DNA, the CDR3 is TGCGCCAGCAGCCAAGATCGGCTCACAGGGGAGTACACCTTC. Translated: CASSQDRLTGEYTF.

The V gene is TRBV7-8, the J gene TRBJ2-1, with 8 bases matching TRBD1. V gave up 2 bases and J gave up 10 bases; unmatched junction bases: 13. In germline, CDR1 is SGHVS, CDR2 FQNEAQ. The CDR3 contains 16 residues. CDR3 sequence (DNA): TGTGCCAGCAGCTTATCGGGACCCCAGGGGGCAAAAGAGCAGTTCTTC. It yields the protein CASSLSGPQGAKEQFF.

The chain recombines TRBV6-5 with TRBJ1-1; D is perhaps TRBD1 (5 bases). CDR1 and CDR2 (germline): MNHEY, SVGAGI. V lost 6 bases to trimming and J lost 1 base, with 12 bases between them. The CDR3 extends over 14 amino acids. The CDR3 protein is CASSHGGGNTEAFF. The CDR3 nucleotides read TGTGCCAGCAGCCACGGGGGGGGGAACACTGAAGCTTTCTTT.

The chain has TRBV6-5 and TRBJ1-1; 9 bases match TRBD1. The CDR3 totals 15 residues. The ends lost 6 bases at V and 2 bases at J; junction bases unmatched: 7. Germline V lookup: CDR1 MNHEY, CDR2 SVGAGI. The CDR3 DNA follows: TGTGCCAGCAGGGTCGGGACAGGGATAAACACTGAAGCTTTCTTT. Its protein product is CASRVGTGINTEAFF.

The chain uses TRBV4-1 and TRBJ2-1, with 7 bases fitting TRBD2. J was trimmed by 4 bases and V by 4 bases; bases with no gene match: 7. Germline V CDR1 and CDR2: MGHRA, YSYEKL. CDR3 length: 15 amino acids. CDR3 region: CASSPDPAGYNEQFF. The CDR3 DNA is TGCGCCAGCAGCCCTGACCCAGCGGGGTACAATGAGCAGTTCTTC.

The rearrangement links TRBV29-1 to TRBJ2-7; tentatively, D is TRBD2 (5 bases). The CDR3 covers 13 residues. The V end was cut by 2 bases, the J end by 6 bases, with 14 bases between. CDR1 SQVTM and CDR2 ANQGSEA come from the germline V gene. This CDR3 is CSVETGNPLEQYF. As DNA, the CDR3 is TGCAGCGTTGAAACCGGGAACCCCCTCGAGCAGTACTTC.

The V and J genes are TRBV5-4 and TRBJ2-5; the D gene is possibly TRBD2 (6 bases). Trimming left V 0 bases short and J 7 bases short, with 13 bases between. The CDR3 sequence is 14 residues long. From germline, CDR1 is SGHNT and CDR2 YYREEE (reference sequence). As DNA, the CDR3 is TGTGCCAGCAGCTTGGGACTAGGAGAAGGGACCCAGTACTTC. Translating gives CASSLGLGEGTQYF.

The chain recombines TRBV5-1 with TRBJ1-5; TRBD1 matches 10 bases. Per the germline V gene, CDR1 is SGHRS and CDR2 is YFSETQ. J gave up 7 bases and V 0 bases, and 10 bases lay outside the gene matches. CDR3 length equals 17 residues. The CDR3 loop is CASSLGDRGMEGQPQHF. The CDR3 DNA reads TGCGCCAGCAGCTTGGGGGACAGGGGAATGGAGGGACAGCCCCAGCATTTT.

This chain uses TRBV27 with TRBJ2-1; 9 bases align to TRBD1. With V trimmed by 0 bases and J by 2 bases, 5 bases remained unmatched. Germline assignment: CDR1 MNHEY and CDR2 SMNVEV (reference sequence). This CDR3 has 17 amino acids. The CDR3 protein is CASSLSGQGVAYNEQFF. In nucleotides, the CDR3 is TGTGCCAGCAGTTTATCGGGACAGGGTGTCGCCTACAATGAGCAGTTCTTC.

This clone was observed a single time. V usage is TRBV7-6 and J usage is TRBJ2-3; D remains ambiguous. Germline values: CDR1 SGHVS, CDR2 FNYEAQ. Deletions cut 5 bases from V and 0 bases from J, with 12 bases between. This CDR3 has 15 residues. The CDR3 reads CASSTADSSTDTQYF. CDR3 in DNA: TGTGCCAGCAGCACTGCGGATTCTAGCACAGATACGCAGTATTTT.

V is TRBV5-1 and J is TRBJ2-1; TRBD1 agrees at 7 bases. Germline V lookup: CDR1 SGHRS, CDR2 YFSETQ. The junction had 6 bases not matched to a gene; V was cut back by 6 bases and J by 6 bases. The length of the CDR3 is 13 residues. The CDR3 here is CASKTGRLNEQFF. DNA for the CDR3: TGCGCCAGCAAGACAGGGAGACTCAATGAGCAGTTCTTC.